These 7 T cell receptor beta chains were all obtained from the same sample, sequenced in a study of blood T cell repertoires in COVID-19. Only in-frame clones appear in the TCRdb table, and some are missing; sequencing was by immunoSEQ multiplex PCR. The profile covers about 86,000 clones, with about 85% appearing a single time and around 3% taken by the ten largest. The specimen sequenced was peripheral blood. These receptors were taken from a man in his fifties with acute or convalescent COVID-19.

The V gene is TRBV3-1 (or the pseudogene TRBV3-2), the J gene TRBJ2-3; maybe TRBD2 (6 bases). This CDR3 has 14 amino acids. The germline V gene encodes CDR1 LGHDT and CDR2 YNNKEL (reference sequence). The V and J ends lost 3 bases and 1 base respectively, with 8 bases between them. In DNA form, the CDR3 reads TGTGCCAGCAGCCAGGCGGGGCGCACAGATACGCAGTATTTT. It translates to CASSQAGRTDTQYF.

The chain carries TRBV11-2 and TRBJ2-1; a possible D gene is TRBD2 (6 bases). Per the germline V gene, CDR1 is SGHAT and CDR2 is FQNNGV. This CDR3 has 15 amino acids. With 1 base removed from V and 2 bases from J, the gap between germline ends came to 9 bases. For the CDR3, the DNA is TGTGCCAGCAGCTTAGCGGGAGACCCCTACAATGAGCAGTTCTTC. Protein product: CASSLAGDPYNEQFF.

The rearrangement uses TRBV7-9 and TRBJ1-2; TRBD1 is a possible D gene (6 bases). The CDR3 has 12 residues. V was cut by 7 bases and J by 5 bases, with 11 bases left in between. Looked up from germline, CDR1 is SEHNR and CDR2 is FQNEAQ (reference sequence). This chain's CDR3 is CASKQGLYGYTF. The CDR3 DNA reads TGTGCCAGCAAACAGGGTCTTTATGGCTACACCTTC. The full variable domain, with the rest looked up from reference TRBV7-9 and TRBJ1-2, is DTGVSQNPRHKITKRGQNVTFRCDPISEHNRLYWYRQTLGQGPEFLTYFQNEAQLEKSRLLSDRFSAERPKGSFSTLEIQRTEQGDSAMYLCASKQGLYGYTFGSGTRLTVV.

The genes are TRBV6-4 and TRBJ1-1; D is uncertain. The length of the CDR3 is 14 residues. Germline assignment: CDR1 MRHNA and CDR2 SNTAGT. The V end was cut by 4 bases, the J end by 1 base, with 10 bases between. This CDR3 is CASSAEGANTEAFF. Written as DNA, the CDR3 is TGTGCCAGCAGTGCCGAGGGAGCGAACACTGAAGCTTTCTTT.

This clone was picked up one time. The CDR3 is CASSPLVARASSGTGELFF. The CDR3 nucleotides are TGTGCCAGCTCACCACTAGTCGCCAGGGCGTCTTCAGGCACCGGGGAGCTGTTTTTT. The V and J genes are TRBV18 and TRBJ2-2, with a weak D call TRBD1 (5 bases). The ends were cut back, 1 base at V and 4 bases at J, with 22 bases in the middle. The CDR3 contains 19 residues. The germline V gene encodes CDR1 KGHSH and CDR2 LQKENI.

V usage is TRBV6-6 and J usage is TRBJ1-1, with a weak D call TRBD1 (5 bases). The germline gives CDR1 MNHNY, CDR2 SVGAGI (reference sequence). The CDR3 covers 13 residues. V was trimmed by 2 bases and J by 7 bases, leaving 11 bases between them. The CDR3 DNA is TGTGCCAGCAGTTACGGGGGAGGGGATGAAGCTTTCTTT. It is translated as CASSYGGGDEAFF.

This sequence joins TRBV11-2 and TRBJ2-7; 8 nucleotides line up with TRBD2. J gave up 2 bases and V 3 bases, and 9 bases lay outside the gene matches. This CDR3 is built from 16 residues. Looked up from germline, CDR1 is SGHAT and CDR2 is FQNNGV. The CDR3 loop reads CASSFTGGPAPYEQYF. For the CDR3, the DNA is TGTGCCAGCAGCTTCACGGGAGGGCCGGCTCCCTACGAGCAGTACTTC. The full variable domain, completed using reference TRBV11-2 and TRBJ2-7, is EAGVAQSPRYKIIEKRQSVAFWCNPISGHATLYWYQQILGQGPKLLIQFQNNGVVDDSQLPKDRFSAERLKGVDSTLKIQPAKLEDSAVYLCASSFTGGPAPYEQYFGPGTRLTVT.